These 19 T cell receptor beta chains were all obtained from the same sample, sequenced in a study of blood T cell repertoires in COVID-19. Clones were read by immunoSEQ multiplex PCR, and TCRdb kept only the in-frame ones, dropping some. The data hold some 380,000 clones, with around 90% observed a single time. Sequencing was performed on PBMCs or T cells enriched from blood (not recorded which). The source of these receptors is a woman aged 40 to 49 with acute COVID-19.

V is TRBV19 and J is TRBJ2-5; 7 bases map to TRBD2. Per the germline V gene, CDR1 is LNHDA and CDR2 is SQIVND (reference sequence). The CDR3 contains 13 residues. The J segment lost 2 bases and the V segment lost 4 bases, leaving 1 base of the junction unmatched. CDR3: CASSTGGQETQYF. As DNA, the CDR3 is TGTGCCAGTAGTACCGGGGGGCAAGAGACCCAGTACTTC.

The chain's CDR3 is CASSFTRLDEQYF. The CDR3, as DNA: TGTGCCAGCAGTTTCACCCGACTGGACGAGCAGTACTTC. The rearrangement joins TRBV28 to TRBJ2-7; D gene uncertain. This CDR3 region has 13 residues. The ends were cut back, 3 bases at V and 5 bases at J, with 11 bases in the middle. CDR1 and CDR2 from the germline V gene are MDHEN and SYDVKM.

The rearrangement uses TRBV24-1 and TRBJ2-3; tentative D call: TRBD2 (6 bases). Trimming stripped 1 base from V and 4 bases from J, with 17 bases between. Per the germline V gene, CDR1 is KGHDR and CDR2 is SFDVKD. This CDR3 spans 17 amino acids. CDR3 bases: TGTGCCACCAGTGATTTATATGACGGGGGTTCTCCAGATACGCAGTATTTT. Protein sequence: CATSDLYDGGSPDTQYF.

CDR3 in DNA: TGTGCCTGGAGTGTACTACCGACGAATTCACCCCTCCACTTT. Amino acid sequence: CAWSVLPTNSPLHF. The chain employs TRBV30 and TRBJ1-6; D not resolved. Germline-derived CDR1 and CDR2 are GTSNPN and SVGIG (reference sequence). The CDR3 runs 14 residues. With 0 bases removed from V and 7 bases from J, the gap between germline ends came to 10 bases.

This clone was found once. The J gene is TRBJ2-7, the V gene TRBV6-5; 11 bases are a match to TRBD1. Unmatched junction bases numbered 5, after V lost 6 bases and J lost 4 bases. This CDR3 has 14 amino acids. In germline, CDR1 is MNHEY, CDR2 SVGAGI. CDR3 amino acids: CASRSGTGGYEQYF. As DNA, the CDR3 is TGTGCCAGCAGGTCCGGGACAGGGGGGTACGAGCAGTACTTC.

This chain uses TRBV2 with TRBJ1-2; a possible D gene is TRBD1 (6 bases). The germline gives CDR1 SNHLY, CDR2 FYNNEI. The CDR3 has 14 amino acids. V lost 5 bases and J 4 bases, leaving 14 bases between the germline ends. The CDR3 spells CASSYSGTSYGYTF. Here the CDR3 DNA reads TGTGCCAGCAGTTATTCCGGGACAAGCTATGGCTACACCTTC.

This chain uses TRBV19 with TRBJ2-1, with D perhaps TRBD2 (6 bases). V lost 5 bases to trimming and J lost 3 bases, with 11 bases between them. This CDR3 is built from 14 residues. Germline-derived CDR1 and CDR2 are LNHDA and SQIVND (reference sequence). DNA of the CDR3: TGTGCCAGTAGTCACGGGGAGGACTACAATGAGCAGTTCTTC. Translated, it gives CASSHGEDYNEQFF.

V usage is TRBV2 and J usage is TRBJ2-2; D is unclear. CDR3 length: 13 amino acids. The ends were cut back, 3 bases at V and 3 bases at J, with 5 bases in the middle. From germline, CDR1 is SNHLY and CDR2 FYNNEI. Written as DNA, the CDR3 is TGTGCCAGCAGTGAGTCAGACACCGGGGAGCTGTTTTTT. Translation: CASSESDTGELFF. Variable domain in full (rest from reference TRBV2 and TRBJ2-2): EPEVTQTPSHQVTQMGQEVILRCVPISNHLYFYWYRQILGQKVEFLVSFYNNEISEKSEIFDDQFSVERPDGSNFTLKIRSTKLEDSAMYFCASSESDTGELFFGEGSRLTVL.

This clone was observed a handful of times. V usage is TRBV7-9 and J usage is TRBJ1-4, with 8 bases aligning to TRBD1. Germline CDR1 SEHNR, CDR2 FQNEAQ (reference sequence). Losses at the gene ends were 5 bases for V and 8 bases for J; bases not matched to a gene: 10. The CDR3 has 15 residues. The CDR3 DNA sequence: TGTGCCAGCAGCCCAGGACAGGGCGAAGGGGAAAAACTGTTTTTT. This sequence encodes CASSPGQGEGEKLFF.

J is TRBJ2-2 and V is TRBV2, with TRBD2 matching 14 bases. This CDR3 has 21 amino acids. Per the germline V gene, CDR1 is SNHLY and CDR2 is FYNNEI. The V gene end was trimmed by 8 bases and the J gene end by 6 bases; junction bases not matched to a gene: 23. The CDR3 DNA follows: TGTGCCAGCGCCCTCCCATCTTCCGGGACTAGCGGGGGAGCGGATGCCGGGGAGCTGTTTTTT. Protein product: CASALPSSGTSGGADAGELFF.

The V gene is TRBV10-3, the J gene TRBJ1-2; tentative D call: TRBD1 (6 bases). The CDR3 has 13 amino acids. Germline V gene sequence: CDR1 ENHRY, CDR2 SYGVKD. V was clipped by 6 bases and J by 6 bases, with 14 bases between them. In DNA form, the CDR3 reads TGTGCCATCAGGGCCCAGGGGAAGGATGGCTACACCTTC. This codes for CAIRAQGKDGYTF.

The chain joins TRBV11-2 to TRBJ1-6, with D hard to call. This CDR3 is 16 amino acids long. Germline CDR1 SGHAT, CDR2 FQNNGV. Trimming pared 2 bases from V and 8 bases from J, leaving 16 bases between. CDR3 DNA sequence: TGTGCCAGCAGCTTATTAAGGCGGGGAATTTATTCACCCCTCCACTTT. This translates into CASSLLRRGIYSPLHF.

The gene calls are TRBV30 and TRBJ2-7, with a possible D match to TRBD1 (6 bases). Trimming took 3 bases from V and 7 from J, leaving 13 bases between them. Germline V gives CDR1 GTSNPN, CDR2 SVGIG (reference sequence). This CDR3 contains 12 residues. CDR3 protein: CAWRARTEEQYF. Here the CDR3 DNA reads TGTGCCTGGAGGGCCAGGACAGAGGAGCAGTACTTC.

This clone was seen more than once but under ten times. The chain joins TRBV10-3 to TRBJ1-4; 7 nucleotides agree with TRBD1. With V trimmed by 2 bases and J by 7 bases, 10 bases remained unmatched. The CDR3 is 16 residues long. Germline V CDR1 and CDR2: ENHRY, SYGVKD. The CDR3 DNA follows: TGTGCCATCAGTGAGACGGCAGGGGGAAGGGTTGAAAAACTGTTTTTT. The encoded protein is CAISETAGGRVEKLFF.

This chain uses TRBV4-1 with TRBJ2-1; D not certain. Germline assignment: CDR1 MGHRA and CDR2 YSYEKL. The CDR3 loop spans 15 amino acids. The V end lost 3 bases, the J end lost 6 bases, and 15 bases lay between the germline ends. CDR3 in amino acids: CASSQTSQRLNEQFF. The CDR3 nucleotides are TGCGCCAGCAGCCAGACTTCGCAAAGGCTCAATGAGCAGTTCTTC.

J is TRBJ1-6 and V is TRBV2; 8 bases agree with TRBD1. V gave up 5 bases and J gave up 5 bases; unmatched junction bases: 17. The CDR3 spans 19 residues. CDR1 SNHLY and CDR2 FYNNEI come from the germline V gene. CDR3 in amino acids: CASSTARWAGGADNSPLHF. The CDR3 DNA follows: TGTGCCAGCAGTACAGCCAGGTGGGCAGGGGGCGCCGATAATTCACCCCTCCACTTT. The full variable domain, with the rest looked up from reference TRBV2 and TRBJ1-6, is EPEVTQTPSHQVTQMGQEVILRCVPISNHLYFYWYRQILGQKVEFLVSFYNNEISEKSEIFDDQFSVERPDGSNFTLKIRSTKLEDSAMYFCASSTARWAGGADNSPLHFGNGTRLTVT.

The V gene is TRBV12-2, the J gene TRBJ1-5; the table assigns TRBD1, which was not confirmed against the DNA. TRBV12-2 has pseudogene status. The CDR3 is made up of 16 amino acids. The CDR3 region is CASRSVSGSGNQPQHF. The CDR3 nucleotides read TGTGCAAGTCGCTCAGTCTCAGGGTCGGGCAATCAGCCCCAGCATTTT.

V usage is TRBV5-1 and J usage is TRBJ2-7; possible D gene TRBD2, 6 bases. Looked up from germline, CDR1 is SGHRS and CDR2 is YFSETQ. The CDR3 is 13 amino acids. Trimming took 0 bases from V and 9 from J, leaving 13 bases between them. The CDR3 spells CASSLGGEAVQYF. In DNA form, the CDR3 reads TGCGCCAGCAGCTTGGGAGGGGAGGCTGTGCAGTACTTC.

The chain employs TRBV5-6 and TRBJ2-7; tentative D call: TRBD2 (6 bases). CDR1 is SGHDT and CDR2 is YYEEEE in the germline V gene. Trimming took 2 bases from V and 5 from J, leaving 11 bases between them. The CDR3 has 13 amino acids. The CDR3 nucleotides are TGTGCCAGCAGCTTTTCGCGGAGGGACGAGCAGTACTTC. Protein product: CASSFSRRDEQYF.